Detailed here is one T cell receptor beta chain. Its antigen is unknown. It has no much larger one-base neighbor in the sample; base qualities were not kept. The collaborating institutions used their own protocols to collect whole blood in K2EDTA tubes. For TCRbeta analysis, collaborators shipped samples as frozen whole blood, isolated PBMCs, or DNA extracted from either of those sample types. CDR1 and CDR2 are read off the germline V gene as MNHEY and SVGAGI. V is cut back by 8 bases and J by 1 base, with 4 bases in the junction unmatched. The CDR3, cysteine through phenylalanine, is 15 amino acids long. Solely the CDR3 DNA is kept, with 45 bases framed from the first base. This sample was included in a study of blood T cell repertoires in COVID-19 (dated by TCRdb to 2019 to 2021). Background for the entire study: The collaborator samples originated in the United States, Italy and Spain and spanned the acute and convalescent phases of COVID-19. The prospective study material was composed of cDNA or gDNA derived from T cells, B-cell-depleted T cells, or PBMCs. The dataset comprised deeply sampled blood TCRbeta repertoires from subjects exposed to, actively infected with, or recovered from COVID-19. The repertoires were released in a freely available public database intended as a resource for research on the immune response to SARS-CoV-2. The samples were drawn from the first 160 participants of the ongoing ImmuneRACE study and from 1,254 subjects provided by 6 global collaborators. Nearly every sample came with metadata listing a de-identified subject ID, COVID-19 status, age in years and sex. HLA class I and class II types, where available, came from metadata supplied by the sample provider rather than from assay-based typing.

TCRbeta CDR3 regions were amplified from genomic DNA using the immunoSEQ Assay, a bias-controlled multiplex PCR. On the authors' methods: The number of nucleated cells in each sample was estimated from the amplification of reference gene primers within the assay. To quantify the absolute abundance of each unique TCRbeta CDR3 rearrangement, sequence reads were collapsed and filtered. For each sample, productive Simpson clonality was calculated as the square root of Simpson's diversity index over productive rearrangements. The table was pulled from immuneACCESS by TCRdb, which kept in-frame rearrangements only. Such tables lose some clones; where checked, under half of the loss comes from unresolved V genes, and the rest has no known cause. That table furnishes V, J and clone size, whereas the DNA furnished D and trimming. Recorded for this sample are about 230,000 clones; 84% of them occurred a single time. The top ten clonotypes cover roughly 20% of the sample.

Broad study findings and their caveats: The quantity of clinical and demographic metadata differed by source and by participant and was supplied without curation.

This receptor chain uses TRBV6-5 and TRBJ2-2; TRBD1 aligns with 10 central bases. This receptor was obtained from a woman older than 75 with active or convalescent COVID-19. Sequencing was performed on peripheral blood. The DNA sequence is given as TGTGCCAGCCGCGGGGACAGGGGGAACACCGGGGAGCTGTTTTTT. It translates to CASRGDRGNTGELFF.